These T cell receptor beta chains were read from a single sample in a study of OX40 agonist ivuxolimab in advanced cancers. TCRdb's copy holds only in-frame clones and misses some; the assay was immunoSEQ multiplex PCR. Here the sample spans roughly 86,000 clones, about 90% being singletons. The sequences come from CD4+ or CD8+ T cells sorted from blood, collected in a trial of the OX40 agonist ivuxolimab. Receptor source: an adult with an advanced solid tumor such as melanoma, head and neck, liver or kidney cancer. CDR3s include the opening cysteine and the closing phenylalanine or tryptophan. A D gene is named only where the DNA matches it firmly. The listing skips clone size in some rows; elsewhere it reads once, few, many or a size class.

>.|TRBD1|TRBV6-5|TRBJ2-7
CASSTPGQSFEQYF
TGTGCCAGCAGCACCCCGGGACAGTCATTCGAGCAGTACTTC
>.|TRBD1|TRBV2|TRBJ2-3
CASTETGGQGF
TGTGCCAGCACTGAAACCGGCGGACAGGGGTTT
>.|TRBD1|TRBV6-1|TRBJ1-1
CASSEHRDREAFF
TGTGCCAGCAGTGAACACCGGGACAGGGAAGCTTTCTTT
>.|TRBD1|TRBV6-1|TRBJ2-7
CASSNPWDSSYEQYF
TGTGCCAGCAGTAACCCCTGGGACAGTTCCTACGAGCAGTACTTC
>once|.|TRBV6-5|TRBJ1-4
CASSPLPEGSEKLFF
TGTGCCAGCAGTCCCCTCCCGGAGGGAAGTGAAAAACTGTTTTTT
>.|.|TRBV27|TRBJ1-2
CASSPTGSYGYTF
TGTGCCAGCAGTCCGACAGGTTCTTATGGCTACACCTTC
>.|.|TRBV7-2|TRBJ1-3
CASSSRAGNTIYF
TGTGCCAGCAGCTCCCGAGCTGGAAACACCATATATTTT
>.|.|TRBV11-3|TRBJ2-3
CASSAGTDTQYF
TGTGCCAGCAGCGCCGGCACAGATACGCAGTATTTT
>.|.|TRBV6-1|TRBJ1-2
CASSENNGFYGYTF
TGTGCCAGCAGTGAAAACAACGGCTTCTATGGCTACACCTTC
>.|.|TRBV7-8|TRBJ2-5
CAIRDGKETQYF
TGTGCCATCCGGGACGGGAAAGAGACCCAGTACTTC
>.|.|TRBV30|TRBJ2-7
CAWSSGPAWEQYF
TGTGCCTGGAGTTCGGGACCTGCCTGGGAGCAGTACTTC
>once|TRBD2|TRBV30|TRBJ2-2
CAWSPLGLAGGPYAAGELFF
TGTGCCTGGAGTCCACTGGGACTAGCGGGGGGGCCTTACGCTGCCGGGGAGCTGTTTTTT
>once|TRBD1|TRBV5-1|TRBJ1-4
CASSFRTGETNEKLFF
TGCGCCAGCAGCTTCCGGACAGGGGAAACTAATGAAAAACTGTTTTTT
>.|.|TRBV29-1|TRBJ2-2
CSAERGDGELFF
TGCAGCGCCGAAAGGGGGGACGGGGAGCTGTTTTTT
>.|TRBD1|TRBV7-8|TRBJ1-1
CASSLDYLGGPEAFF
TGTGCCAGCAGCTTAGATTATCTAGGGGGCCCTGAAGCTTTCTTT
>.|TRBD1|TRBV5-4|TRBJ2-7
CASGKSGQGSYEQYF
TGTGCCAGCGGCAAGTCCGGACAGGGATCCTACGAGCAGTACTTC
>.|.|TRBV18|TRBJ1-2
CASSPLGSSEGYTF
TGTGCCAGCTCACCACTGGGGTCCTCAGAGGGCTACACCTTC
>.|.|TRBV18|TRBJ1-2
CATAGVPNYGYTF
TGTGCCACCGCGGGGGTTCCGAATTATGGCTACACCTTC
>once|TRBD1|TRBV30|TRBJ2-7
CAWSYVGNRGPEQYF
TGTGCCTGGAGTTACGTGGGGAACAGGGGGCCCGAGCAGTACTTC
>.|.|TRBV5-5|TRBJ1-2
CASSLSPFPGIQVGGYTF
TGTGCCAGCAGCTTGTCCCCTTTCCCAGGGATTCAAGTCGGTGGCTACACCTTC
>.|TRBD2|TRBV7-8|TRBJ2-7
CASSLVGGGGAREQYF
TGTGCCAGCAGCTTAGTGGGCGGCGGGGGGGCTCGGGAGCAGTACTTC
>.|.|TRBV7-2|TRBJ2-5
CASNFLPGPQETQYF
TGTGCCAGCAACTTCCTTCCGGGACCCCAAGAGACCCAGTACTTC
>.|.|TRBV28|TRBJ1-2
CASSSRTGLYGYTF
TGTGCCAGCAGTTCCCGGACGGGACTCTATGGCTACACCTTC
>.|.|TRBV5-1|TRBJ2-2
CASSLAESTGELFF
TGCGCCAGCAGCTTGGCAGAATCCACCGGGGAGCTGTTTTTT
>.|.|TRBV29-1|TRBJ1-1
CSVAQASNTEAFF
TGCAGCGTTGCCCAGGCCTCGAACACTGAAGCTTTCTTT
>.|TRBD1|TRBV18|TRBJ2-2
CASSPPGTGNTGELFF
TGTGCCAGCTCACCACCTGGGACAGGGAACACCGGGGAGCTGTTTTTT
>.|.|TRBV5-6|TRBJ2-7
CASSLVGVTYEQYF
TGTGCCAGCAGCTTGGTAGGCGTCACCTACGAGCAGTACTTC
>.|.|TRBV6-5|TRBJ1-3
CASSYQDLVYF
TGTGCCAGCAGTTACCAAGATCTGGTATATTTT
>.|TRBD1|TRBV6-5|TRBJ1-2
CASRTPGQGYGYTF
TGTGCCAGCAGAACACCGGGACAGGGCTATGGCTACACCTTC
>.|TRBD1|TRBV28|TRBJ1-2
CASSLLDRVGGYTF
TGTGCCAGCAGTTTATTGGACAGGGTGGGTGGCTACACCTTC
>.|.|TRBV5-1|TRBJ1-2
CASSLGDRPTRGYGYTF
TGCGCCAGCAGCTTGGGTGATCGGCCCACGCGGGGCTATGGCTACACCTTC
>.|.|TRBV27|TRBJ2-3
CASSLVRADTQYF
TGTGCCAGCAGTTTGGTGCGGGCAGATACGCAGTATTTT
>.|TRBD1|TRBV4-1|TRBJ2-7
CASSQERTGNYEQYF
TGCGCCAGCAGCCAAGAAAGGACAGGAAACTACGAGCAGTACTTC
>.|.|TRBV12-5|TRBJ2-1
CASGPGESPYNEQFF
TGTGCTAGTGGCCCTGGGGAGTCCCCCTACAATGAGCAGTTCTTC
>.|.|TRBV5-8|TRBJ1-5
CASSPTKPPHQPQHF
TGTGCCAGCAGCCCTACCAAGCCCCCTCATCAGCCCCAGCATTTT
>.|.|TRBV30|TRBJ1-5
CAWSPHSWALSNQPQHF
TGTGCCTGGAGTCCCCACTCCTGGGCGCTTAGCAATCAGCCCCAGCATTTT
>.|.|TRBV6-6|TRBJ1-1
CAITIQGREAFF
TGTGCCATTACCATTCAGGGAAGAGAAGCTTTCTTT
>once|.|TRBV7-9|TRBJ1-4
CASSSPVGKLFF
TGTGCCAGCAGTTCACCAGTGGGGAAACTGTTTTTT
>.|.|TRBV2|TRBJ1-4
CASTGRNNEKLFF
TGTGCCAGCACAGGGCGGAACAATGAAAAACTGTTTTTT
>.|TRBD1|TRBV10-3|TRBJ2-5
CAISGGTAQETQYF
TGTGCCATCAGTGGGGGGACAGCTCAAGAGACCCAGTACTTC
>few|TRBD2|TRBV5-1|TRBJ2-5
CASSQSGTREETQYF
TGCGCCAGCAGCCAATCCGGGACTAGGGAAGAGACCCAGTACTTC
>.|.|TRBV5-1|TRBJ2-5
CASSLEGAWETQYF
TGCGCCAGCAGCTTGGAAGGGGCGTGGGAGACCCAGTACTTC
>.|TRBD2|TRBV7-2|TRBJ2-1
CASSLKAGGYNEQFF
TGTGCCAGCAGCTTAAAAGCGGGAGGCTACAATGAGCAGTTCTTC
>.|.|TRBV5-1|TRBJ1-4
CASSRDANEKLFF
TGCGCCAGCAGCCGGGATGCTAATGAAAAACTGTTTTTT
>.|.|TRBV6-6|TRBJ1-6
CASRPESSYNSPLHF
TGTGCCAGCAGACCAGAGAGCTCCTATAATTCACCCCTCCACTTT
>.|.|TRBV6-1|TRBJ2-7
CASRQGNSNPQYF
TGTGCCAGCAGGCAGGGGAACTCAAATCCGCAGTACTTC
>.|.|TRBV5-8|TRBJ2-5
CASSLRGADSQYF
TGTGCCAGCAGCTTGCGGGGTGCGGACTCCCAGTACTTC
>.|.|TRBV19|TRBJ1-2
CATGQNYGYTF
TGTGCCACAGGACAAAACTATGGCTACACCTTC
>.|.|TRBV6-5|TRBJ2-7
CASTPPGTYEQYF
TGTGCCAGCACCCCTCCGGGGACCTACGAGCAGTACTTC
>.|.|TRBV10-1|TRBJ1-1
CASSPGGATTEAFF
TGCGCCAGCAGCCCTGGGGGGGCTACCACTGAAGCTTTCTTT
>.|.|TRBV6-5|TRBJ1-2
CASSYVASGSGYTF
TGTGCCAGCAGTTACGTGGCCTCGGGGTCTGGCTACACCTTC
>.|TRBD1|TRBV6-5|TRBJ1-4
CASSWTGLNEKLFF
TGTGCCAGCAGCTGGACAGGGCTTAATGAAAAACTGTTTTTT
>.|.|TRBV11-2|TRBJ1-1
CASSPSQQGEAFF
TGTGCCAGCAGCCCCTCTCAACAGGGTGAAGCTTTCTTT
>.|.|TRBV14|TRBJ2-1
CASSQDSRVRLASYNEQFF
TGTGCCAGCAGCCAAGATAGCAGGGTGAGGCTAGCGTCTTACAATGAGCAGTTCTTC
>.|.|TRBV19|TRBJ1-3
CASQTGPSGNTIYF
TGTGCCAGCCAGACAGGCCCCTCTGGAAACACCATATATTTT
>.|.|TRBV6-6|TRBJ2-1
CASSDPGLFQFF
TGTGCCAGCAGTGATCCGGGACTTTTTCAGTTCTTC
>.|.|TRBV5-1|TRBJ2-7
CASSSLGGSGYEQYF
TGCGCCAGCAGCTCCCTTGGGGGGAGCGGGTACGAGCAGTACTTC
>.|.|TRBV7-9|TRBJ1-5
CASSLGYSNQPQHF
TGTGCCAGCAGCCTAGGTTATAGCAATCAGCCCCAGCATTTT